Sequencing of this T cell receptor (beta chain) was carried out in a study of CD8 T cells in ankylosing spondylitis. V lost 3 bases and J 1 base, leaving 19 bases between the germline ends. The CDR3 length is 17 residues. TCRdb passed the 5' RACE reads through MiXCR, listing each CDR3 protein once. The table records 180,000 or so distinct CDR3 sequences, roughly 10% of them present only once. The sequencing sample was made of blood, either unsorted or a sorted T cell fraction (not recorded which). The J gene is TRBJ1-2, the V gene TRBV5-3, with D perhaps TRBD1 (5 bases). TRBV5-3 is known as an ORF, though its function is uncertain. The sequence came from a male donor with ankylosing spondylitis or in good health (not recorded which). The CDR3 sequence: CARSYQSRRGVNYGYTF. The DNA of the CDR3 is TGTGCCAGAAGCTATCAAAGTCGGCGAGGGGTTAACTATGGCTACACCTTC.